The 13 T cell receptor beta chains below all came from one sample that was sequenced in a study of blood T cell repertoires in COVID-19. Sequencing used immunoSEQ multiplex PCR; TCRdb keeps in-frame clones, though not all of them. Of approximately 80,000 clones detected, around 88% appear once; the ten largest clones hold almost 7%. Sample: peripheral blood. These receptor sequences come from a woman of 80 years or more with acute or convalescent COVID-19.

The chain has TRBV19 and TRBJ1-5, with 12 bases lining up with TRBD1. The CDR3 has 14 amino acids. Trimming took 8 bases from V and 3 from J; bases not matched to a gene: 2. CDR1 and CDR2 (germline): LNHDA, SQIVND (reference sequence). The CDR3 is CASGGQGANQPQHF. Here the CDR3 DNA reads TGTGCCAGTGGGGGACAGGGGGCCAATCAGCCCCAGCATTTT. Looking up the rest from reference TRBV19 and TRBJ1-5 gives the full variable domain: DGGITQSPKYLFRKEGQNVTLSCEQNLNHDAMYWYRQDPGQGLRLIYYSQIVNDFQKGDIAEGYSVSREKKESFPLTVTSAQKNPTAFYLCASGGQGANQPQHFGDGTRLSIL.

CDR3 DNA sequence: TGTGCTAGTGCCCTAGGGGCTACAGAAGCTTTCTTT. Its protein product is CASALGATEAFF. This chain connects TRBV12-5 to TRBJ1-1, with D possibly TRBD1 on 5 matching bases. V lost 7 bases and J lost 8, with 14 bases in between. From germline, CDR1 is LGHNT and CDR2 FRNRAP. CDR3 length: 12 amino acids.

The rearrangement uses TRBV5-1 and TRBJ2-1; a weak D match, TRBD1 (6 bases). Trimming cost V 4 bases and J 1 base, with 12 bases left between them. This CDR3 has 15 residues. Germline values: CDR1 SGHRS, CDR2 YFSETQ. The chain's CDR3 is CASSPSQGSYNEQFF. CDR3 nucleotides: TGCGCCAGCAGCCCCTCTCAGGGGTCCTACAATGAGCAGTTCTTC.

In this sample, this clone turned up once. The V call is TRBV15, the J call TRBJ1-2; 8 bases map to TRBD1. This CDR3 is 15 amino acids long. In germline, CDR1 is LNHNV, CDR2 YYDKDF (reference sequence). With 3 bases clipped from V and 6 bases from J, the junction kept 9 bases outside the gene matches. The CDR3 DNA follows: TGTGCCACCAGCAGCCTATTGAGGACAGGGCATGGCTACACCTTC. Amino acid sequence: CATSSLLRTGHGYTF.

V gene TRBV19 combines with J gene TRBJ1-2; D is undetermined. The CDR3 length is 13 residues. The V gene's germline CDR1 is LNHDA and CDR2 SQIVND (reference sequence). Trimming took off 4 bases at V and 2 bases at J, with 8 bases between the two ends. CDR3 DNA sequence: TGTGCCAGTAGTAACGACAAGAACTATGGCTACACCTTC. Protein product: CASSNDKNYGYTF.

The chain carries TRBV19 and TRBJ1-1, with D unresolved. The germline CDR1 and CDR2 sequences are LNHDA and SQIVND (reference sequence). This CDR3 contains 12 residues. Trimming took 6 bases from V and 2 from J, leaving 7 bases between them. The CDR3, as DNA: TGTGCCAGTAGGGCCGATAACACTGAAGCTTTCTTT. This encodes CASRADNTEAFF.

The V gene is TRBV30, the J gene TRBJ1-1; 7 bases map to TRBD1. Germline V gene data show CDR1 as GTSNPN and CDR2 as SVGIG (reference sequence). This CDR3 region has 12 residues. V lost 2 bases to trimming and J lost 8 bases; unmatched junction nucleotides: 5. As DNA, the CDR3 is TGTGCCTGGAGTCCTCCGACAGGGGAAGCTTTCTTT. Translated: CAWSPPTGEAFF.

The chain carries TRBV7-8 and TRBJ1-6, with 10 bases lining up with TRBD1. Germline-derived CDR1 and CDR2 are SGHVS and FQNEAQ. Losses at the gene ends were 4 bases for V and 10 bases for J; bases not matched to a gene: 4. The length of the CDR3 is 14 residues. The CDR3 DNA reads as TGTGCCAGCAGCTCCGGGACAGGGGCCTCACCCCTCCACTTT. Translating it yields CASSSGTGASPLHF.

The chain has TRBV9 and TRBJ1-2; TRBD1 might be the D (5 bases). The germline CDR1 and CDR2 sequences are SGDLS and YYNGEE. The CDR3 spans 13 residues. Trimming took off 0 bases at V and 4 bases at J, with 7 bases between the two ends. The CDR3 DNA follows: TGTGCCAGCAGCGTAGGCAGGGCCTATGGCTACACCTTC. Translating gives CASSVGRAYGYTF.

This clone was picked up one time. The rearrangement joins TRBV21-1 to TRBJ1-1; the table names TRBD1, a call not compared with the DNA. TRBV21-1 is annotated as a pseudogene. CDR3 length equals 16 residues. CDR3 nucleotide sequence: TGTGCCAGCAGCTCTCGGGACAGGGAAGAAGTCGCTGAAGCTTTCTTT. Amino acid sequence: CASSSRDREEVAEAFF.

Points on this clone: The junction does not match germline at one end; this may be a read error. In nucleotides, the CDR3 is TGTGCCAGCAGTTCTCGAAACACCGACTTT. Amino acids: CASSSRNTDF. V usage is TRBV28 and J usage is TRBJ1-1, with D hard to call. The CDR3 loop spans 10 amino acids. Germline V CDR1 and CDR2: MDHEN, SYDVKM.

This chain joins TRBV7-8 and TRBJ2-7; possibly TRBD1 for D (7 bases). The germline V gene encodes CDR1 SGHVS and CDR2 FQNEAQ. V lost 6 bases to trimming and J lost 7 bases, with 22 bases between them. The CDR3 contains 15 residues. CDR3 in amino acids: CASSRGGRQGGEQYF. The CDR3 DNA reads as TGTGCCAGCAGTCGAGGGGGGAGACAGGGCGGAGAGCAGTACTTC.

The gene calls are TRBV6-5 and TRBJ1-5; TRBD1 aligns across 7 bases. Germline loops: CDR1 MNHEY, CDR2 SVGAGI. With V trimmed by 0 bases and J by 16 bases, 9 bases remained unmatched. This CDR3 is built from 13 residues. CDR3 sequence: CASSYSRQGPPHF. CDR3 bases: TGTGCCAGCAGTTACTCGAGACAGGGCCCCCCACATTTT.